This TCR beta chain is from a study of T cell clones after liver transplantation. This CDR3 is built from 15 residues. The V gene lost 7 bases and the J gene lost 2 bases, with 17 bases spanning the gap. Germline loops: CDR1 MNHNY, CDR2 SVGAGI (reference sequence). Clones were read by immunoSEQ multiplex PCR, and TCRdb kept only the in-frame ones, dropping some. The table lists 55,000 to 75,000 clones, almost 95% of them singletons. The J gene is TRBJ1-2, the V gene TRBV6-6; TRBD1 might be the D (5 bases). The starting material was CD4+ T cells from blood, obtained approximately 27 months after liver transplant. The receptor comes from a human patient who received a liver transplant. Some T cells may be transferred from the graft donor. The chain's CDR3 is CASTYIGGANYGYTF. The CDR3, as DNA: TGTGCCAGCACTTATATCGGGGGTGCGAACTATGGCTACACCTTC.